This T cell receptor beta chain was recorded in a study of technical replicates of blood from a few donors. V dropped 3 bases and J dropped 0; count of bases not matched to a gene: 5. The CDR3 has 15 amino acids. The germline gives CDR1 SGHRS, CDR2 YFSETQ. The method was immunoSEQ multiplex PCR; TCRdb's version includes in-frame clones alone and lacks a portion of them. The table has 50,000 to 80,000 clones, approximately 86% seen once; the top ten hold about 5%. Sequencing input: PBMCs. The TCR originated in a human donor in good health. Some clones in this sample may be carry-over from other donors' samples. The chain employs TRBV5-1 and TRBJ1-1, with TRBD1 matching 7 bases. The CDR3 loop is CASSSGQDLNTEAFF. The CDR3, as DNA: TGCGCCAGCAGCTCAGGACAGGACTTGAACACTGAAGCTTTCTTT.